The clone carrying this TCR beta chain came up many times. Its antigen remains unidentified. The sample is drawn from a study of identical twins. Study-wide results and limits: Within monozygotic twins, out-of-frame TCR alpha sharing was underestimated by the models.

The germline CDR1 and CDR2 sequences are SGHRS and YFSETQ. The V end was cut by 0 bases, the J end by 2 bases, with 9 bases between. The CDR3 consists of 15 residues. Via MiXCR, TCRdb re-called the 5' RACE reads, giving one row per CDR3 protein. Altogether around 480,000 distinct CDR3 sequences are present, 14% being singletons, with the ten largest covering approximately 0.98%. These data are also associated with another study on yellow fever vaccine responses in identical twins.

The receptor was derived from a woman under 30 in good health. The chain employs TRBV5-1 and TRBJ2-1; D is possibly TRBD1 or TRBD2 (5 bases each). Sample: CD4+ T cells sorted from blood. Here the CDR3 reads CASSLEPGPYNEQFF. CDR3 bases: TGCGCCAGCAGCTTGGAACCGGGACCCTACAATGAGCAGTTCTTC.